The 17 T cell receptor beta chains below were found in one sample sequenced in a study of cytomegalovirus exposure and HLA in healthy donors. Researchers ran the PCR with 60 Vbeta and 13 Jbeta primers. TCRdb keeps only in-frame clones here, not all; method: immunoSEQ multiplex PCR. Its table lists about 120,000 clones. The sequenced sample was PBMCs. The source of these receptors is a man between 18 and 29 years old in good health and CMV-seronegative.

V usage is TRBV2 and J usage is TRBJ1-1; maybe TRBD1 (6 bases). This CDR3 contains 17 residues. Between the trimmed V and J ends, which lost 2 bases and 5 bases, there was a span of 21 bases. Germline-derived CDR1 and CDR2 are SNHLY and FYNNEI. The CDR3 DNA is TGTGCCAGCAGTGAAAGGGCGGACAGACTCTTTCGAACTGAAGCTTTCTTT. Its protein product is CASSERADRLFRTEAFF.

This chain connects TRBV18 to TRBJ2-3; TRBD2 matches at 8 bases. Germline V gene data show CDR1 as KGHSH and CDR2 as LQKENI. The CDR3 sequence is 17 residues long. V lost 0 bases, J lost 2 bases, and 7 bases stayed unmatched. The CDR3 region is CASSPPFGTRSTDTQYF. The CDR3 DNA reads TGTGCCAGCTCACCACCGTTCGGGACTAGATCCACAGATACGCAGTATTTT.

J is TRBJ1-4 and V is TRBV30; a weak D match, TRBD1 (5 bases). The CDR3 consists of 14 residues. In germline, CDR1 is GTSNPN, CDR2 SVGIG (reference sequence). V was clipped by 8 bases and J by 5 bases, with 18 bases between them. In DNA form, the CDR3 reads TGTGCCCACGGGGGGTACCTGACGAATGAAAAACTGTTTTTT. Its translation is CAHGGYLTNEKLFF.

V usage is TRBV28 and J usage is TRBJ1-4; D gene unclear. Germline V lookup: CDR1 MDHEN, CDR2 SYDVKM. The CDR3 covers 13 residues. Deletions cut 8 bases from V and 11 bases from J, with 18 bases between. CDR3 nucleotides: TGTGCCAGCTCCCACGTCTCTTCGAGGAAACTGTTTTTT. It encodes CASSHVSSRKLFF.

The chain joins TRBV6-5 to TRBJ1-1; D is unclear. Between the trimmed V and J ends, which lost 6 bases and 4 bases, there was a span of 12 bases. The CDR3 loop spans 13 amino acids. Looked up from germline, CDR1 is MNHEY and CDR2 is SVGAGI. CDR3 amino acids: CASRLFSLTEAFF. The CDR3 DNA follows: TGTGCCAGCAGACTTTTCTCGCTCACTGAAGCTTTCTTT.

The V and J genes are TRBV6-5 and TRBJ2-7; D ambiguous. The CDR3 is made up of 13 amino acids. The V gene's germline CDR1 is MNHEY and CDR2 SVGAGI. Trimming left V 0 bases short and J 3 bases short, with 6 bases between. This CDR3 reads CASSYSRRYEQYF. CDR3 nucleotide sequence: TGTGCCAGCAGTTACTCGAGGCGCTACGAGCAGTACTTC.

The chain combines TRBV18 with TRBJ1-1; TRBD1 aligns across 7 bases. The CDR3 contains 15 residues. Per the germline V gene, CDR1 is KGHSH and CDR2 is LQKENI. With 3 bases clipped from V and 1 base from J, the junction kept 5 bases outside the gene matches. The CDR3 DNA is TGTGCCAGCTCACCTTCAGACAGGGCGAACACTGAAGCTTTCTTT. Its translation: CASSPSDRANTEAFF.

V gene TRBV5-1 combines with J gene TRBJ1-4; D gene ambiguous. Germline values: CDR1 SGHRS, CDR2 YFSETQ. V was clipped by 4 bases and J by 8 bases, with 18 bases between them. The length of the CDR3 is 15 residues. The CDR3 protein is CASSPPILRIEKLFF. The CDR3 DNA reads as TGCGCCAGCAGCCCCCCGATACTGAGGATAGAAAAACTGTTTTTT.

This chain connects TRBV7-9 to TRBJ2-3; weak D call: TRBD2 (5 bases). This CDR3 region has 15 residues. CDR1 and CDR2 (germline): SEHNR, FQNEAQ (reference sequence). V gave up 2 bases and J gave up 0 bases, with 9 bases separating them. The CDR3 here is CASSLRAGSTDTQYF. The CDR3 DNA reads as TGTGCCAGCAGCTTAAGGGCGGGCAGCACAGATACGCAGTATTTT.

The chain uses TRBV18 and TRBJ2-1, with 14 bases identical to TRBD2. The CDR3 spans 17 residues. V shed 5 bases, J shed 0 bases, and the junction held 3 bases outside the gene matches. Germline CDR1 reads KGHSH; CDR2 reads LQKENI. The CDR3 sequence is CASSTTSGRASYNEQFF. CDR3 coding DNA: TGTGCCAGCTCAACGACTAGCGGGAGGGCCTCCTACAATGAGCAGTTCTTC. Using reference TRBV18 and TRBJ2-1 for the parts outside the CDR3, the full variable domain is NAGVMQNPRHLVRRRGQEARLRCSPMKGHSHVYWYRQLPEEGLKFMVYLQKENIIDESGMPKERFSAEFPKEGPSILRIQQVVRGDSAAYFCASSTTSGRASYNEQFFGPGTRLTVL.

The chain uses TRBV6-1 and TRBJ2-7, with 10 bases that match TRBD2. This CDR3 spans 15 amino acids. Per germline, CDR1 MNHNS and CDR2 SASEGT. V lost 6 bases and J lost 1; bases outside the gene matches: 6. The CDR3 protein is CASRPGLANSYEQYF. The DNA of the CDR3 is TGTGCCAGCAGGCCGGGACTAGCGAATTCCTACGAGCAGTACTTC.

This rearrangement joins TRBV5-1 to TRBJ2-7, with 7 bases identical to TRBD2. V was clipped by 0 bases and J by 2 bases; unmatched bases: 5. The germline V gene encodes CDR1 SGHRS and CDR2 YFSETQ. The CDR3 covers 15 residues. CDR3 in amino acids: CASSLAAGVAYEQYF. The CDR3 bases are TGCGCCAGCAGCTTGGCGGCGGGAGTAGCCTACGAGCAGTACTTC.

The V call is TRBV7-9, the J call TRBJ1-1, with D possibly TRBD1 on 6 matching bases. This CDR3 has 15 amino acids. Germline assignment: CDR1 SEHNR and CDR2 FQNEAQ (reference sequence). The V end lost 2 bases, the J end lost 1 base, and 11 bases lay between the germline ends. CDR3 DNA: TGTGCCAGCAGCTTACCGGGACACAAGAACACTGAAGCTTTCTTT. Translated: CASSLPGHKNTEAFF. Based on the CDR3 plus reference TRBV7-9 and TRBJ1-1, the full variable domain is DTGVSQNPRHKITKRGQNVTFRCDPISEHNRLYWYRQTLGQGPEFLTYFQNEAQLEKSRLLSDRFSAERPKGSFSTLEIQRTEQGDSAMYLCASSLPGHKNTEAFFGQGTRLTVV.

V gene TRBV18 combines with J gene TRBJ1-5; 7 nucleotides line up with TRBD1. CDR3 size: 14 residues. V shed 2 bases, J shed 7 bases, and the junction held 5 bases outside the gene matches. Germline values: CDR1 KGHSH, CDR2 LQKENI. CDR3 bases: TGTGCCAGCTCACCAAGACAGGGACAGCAGCCCCAGCATTTT. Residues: CASSPRQGQQPQHF.

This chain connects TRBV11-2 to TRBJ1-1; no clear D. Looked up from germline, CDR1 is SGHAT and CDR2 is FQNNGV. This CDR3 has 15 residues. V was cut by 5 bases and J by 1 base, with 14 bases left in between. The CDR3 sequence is CASSLRQYGNTEAFF. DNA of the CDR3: TGTGCCAGCAGCCTTCGACAATACGGGAACACTGAAGCTTTCTTT.

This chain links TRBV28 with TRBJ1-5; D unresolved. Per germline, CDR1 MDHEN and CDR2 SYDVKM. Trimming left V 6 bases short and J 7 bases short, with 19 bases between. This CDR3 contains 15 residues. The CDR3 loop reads CASSGQEAGGQPQHF. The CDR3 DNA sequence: TGTGCCAGCAGCGGGCAGGAGGCAGGCGGGCAGCCCCAGCATTTT.

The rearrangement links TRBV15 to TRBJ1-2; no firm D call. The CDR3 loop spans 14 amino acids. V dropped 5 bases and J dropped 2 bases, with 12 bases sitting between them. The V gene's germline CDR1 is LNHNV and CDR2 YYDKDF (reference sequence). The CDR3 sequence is CATSGSEGNYGYTF. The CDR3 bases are TGTGCCACCAGCGGAAGCGAGGGAAACTATGGCTACACCTTC.